Shown below are 29 T cell receptor beta chains from a single sample sequenced in a study of T cells in localized non-small cell lung cancer. Sequencing was performed with immunoSEQ multiplex PCR; in TCRdb, only in-frame clones are kept and a portion is missing. The table includes some 50,000 clones, 85% to 90% detected once. Sequenced material: PBMCs, taken before any cancer treatment. These receptors came from a female donor with stage II lung adenocarcinoma.

The chain couples TRBV6-6 to TRBJ1-6, with a weak D call TRBD1 (5 bases). CDR3 length: 15 amino acids. Trimming stripped 5 bases from V and 6 bases from J, with 14 bases between. CDR1 MNHNY and CDR2 SVGAGI come from the germline V gene (reference sequence). Written as DNA, the CDR3 is TGTGCCAGCAGTCAACGGACAACGGCTAATTCACCCCTCCACTTT. Encoded protein: CASSQRTTANSPLHF.

The chain has TRBV28 and TRBJ2-1; maybe TRBD1 (6 bases). The V end lost 6 bases, the J end lost 5 bases, and 14 bases lay between the germline ends. This CDR3 has 14 amino acids. CDR1 and CDR2 (germline): MDHEN, SYDVKM. CDR3 loop: CASRSQGRDNEQFF. CDR3 DNA sequence: TGTGCCAGCAGATCTCAGGGGAGAGACAATGAGCAGTTCTTC.

The CDR3 DNA reads TGTGCCAGCAGTTTCGATAGTAGAATGAATACGCAGTATTTT. This gives the protein CASSFDSRMNTQYF. The J gene is TRBJ2-3, the V gene TRBV27; unclear D gene. CDR3 length: 14 amino acids. V gave up 3 bases and J gave up 7 bases, with 14 bases separating them. Germline CDR1 MNHEY, CDR2 SMNVEV (reference sequence).

This chain links TRBV11-2 with TRBJ1-3; D is undetermined. The CDR3 consists of 15 residues. Germline assignment: CDR1 SGHAT and CDR2 FQNNGV. Trimming pared 3 bases from V and 0 bases from J, leaving 9 bases between. The CDR3 sequence is CASSFRGDSGNTIYF. CDR3 in DNA: TGTGCCAGCAGCTTTCGAGGCGACTCTGGAAACACCATATATTTT.

V gene TRBV7-8 combines with J gene TRBJ2-3; TRBD1 matches at 11 bases. V gave up 6 bases and J gave up 2 bases; unmatched junction bases: 4. Germline assignment: CDR1 SGHVS and CDR2 FQNEAQ. This CDR3 has 15 residues. The CDR3 DNA follows: TGTGCCAGCAGGCGGACAGGGGGCAACACAGATACGCAGTATTTT. Translation gives CASRRTGGNTDTQYF.

This clone is a singleton in its sample. J is TRBJ1-6 and V is TRBV11-1, with D possibly matching TRBD1 (5 bases). V was trimmed by 4 bases and J by 15 bases, leaving 10 bases between them. The CDR3 has 11 amino acids. The germline V gene has CDR1 SGHAT and CDR2 FQDESV (reference sequence). CDR3: CASSSQGFLHF. CDR3 DNA: TGTGCCAGCAGCTCTCAGGGTTTCCTCCACTTT.

This clone was detected a few times. The chain uses TRBV2 and TRBJ2-5; D is undetermined. The CDR3 loop spans 13 amino acids. Germline CDR1 reads SNHLY; CDR2 reads FYNNEI. V lost 3 bases and J 7 bases, leaving 12 bases between the germline ends. CDR3 region: CASSEAPSGTQYF. CDR3 sequence (DNA): TGTGCCAGCAGTGAGGCACCCTCGGGGACCCAGTACTTC.

V gene TRBV6-5 combines with J gene TRBJ1-1; D unresolved. Between the trimmed V and J ends, which lost 5 bases and 7 bases, there was a span of 11 bases. This CDR3 region has 12 residues. Germline V gene sequence: CDR1 MNHEY, CDR2 SVGAGI. CDR3 nucleotides: TGTGCCAGCAGTGAAAAGGATTATGAAGCTTTCTTT. Translated, it gives CASSEKDYEAFF.

The chain uses TRBV5-1 and TRBJ1-1; TRBD1 aligns across 7 bases. The V gene's germline CDR1 is SGHRS and CDR2 YFSETQ. CDR3 length: 14 amino acids. Trimming at V came to 5 bases and at J to 2 bases, leaving 6 bases not matched to a gene. The CDR3 nucleotides read TGCGCCAGCAGTGGGGGACAGATCAACACTGAAGCTTTCTTT. Translating gives CASSGGQINTEAFF.

The gene calls are TRBV5-1 and TRBJ2-5; no firm D call. Trimming cost V 0 bases and J 3 bases, with 9 bases left between them. Germline assignment: CDR1 SGHRS and CDR2 YFSETQ. The CDR3 spans 14 residues. In DNA, the CDR3 is TGCGCCAGCAGCTTGGCTCGTACAGAAGAGACCCAGTACTTC. Translation: CASSLARTEETQYF.

The chain couples TRBV6-5 to TRBJ1-2; D gene unclear. The CDR3 covers 15 residues. Between the trimmed V and J ends, which lost 0 bases and 1 base, there was a span of 9 bases. CDR1 and CDR2 from the germline V gene are MNHEY and SVGAGI. CDR3 nucleotide sequence: TGTGCCAGCAGTTACTCCGACGGAAATAACTATGGCTACACCTTC. Translation: CASSYSDGNNYGYTF.

This clone was counted once. V usage is TRBV7-9 and J usage is TRBJ1-3; 8 nucleotides line up with TRBD1. The germline CDR1 and CDR2 sequences are SEHNR and FQNEAQ (reference sequence). This CDR3 spans 18 amino acids. Trimming at V came to 3 bases and at J to 0 bases, leaving 10 bases not matched to a gene. CDR3 sequence reads: CASSFYSGQGSSGNTIYF. CDR3 DNA sequence: TGTGCCAGCAGCTTTTACTCCGGACAGGGCTCCTCTGGAAACACCATATATTTT.

The V call is TRBV6-5, the J call TRBJ1-6; D ambiguous. The CDR3 sequence is 13 residues long. Deletions cut 2 bases from V and 8 bases from J, with 7 bases between. Germline lookup yields CDR1 MNHEY and CDR2 SVGAGI. CDR3 nucleotide sequence: TGTGCCAGCAGTTACCAGTTTGATTCACCCCTCCACTTT. The encoded protein is CASSYQFDSPLHF.

The chain uses TRBV10-3 and TRBJ1-2; D is uncertain. Germline V lookup: CDR1 ENHRY, CDR2 SYGVKD. The CDR3 runs to 13 residues. Trimming stripped 7 bases from V and 1 base from J, with 10 bases between. CDR3 protein: CAITEGRNYGYTF. In DNA form, the CDR3 reads TGTGCCATCACCGAGGGCCGTAACTATGGCTACACCTTC.

Only one count was recorded for this clone. The gene calls are TRBV7-2 and TRBJ1-1; 9 bases are a match to TRBD1. The CDR3 loop spans 16 amino acids. V was pared by 5 bases and J by 3 bases, with 10 bases of the junction left unmatched. The V gene's germline CDR1 is SGHTA and CDR2 FQGNSA. The CDR3 loop reads CASSKGGTGPHTEAFF. The CDR3 DNA is TGTGCCAGCAGCAAGGGGGGGACAGGGCCTCACACTGAAGCTTTCTTT.

The V gene is TRBV18, the J gene TRBJ2-1, with D possibly matching TRBD1 (6 bases). Trimming stripped 3 bases from V and 9 bases from J, with 9 bases between. Germline CDR1 reads KGHSH; CDR2 reads LQKENI. The CDR3 consists of 12 residues. The CDR3 region is CASSPTRGEQFF. The CDR3 DNA follows: TGTGCCAGCTCACCGACCAGGGGTGAGCAGTTCTTC. The full variable domain, its missing parts supplied by reference TRBV18 and TRBJ2-1, is NAGVMQNPRHLVRRRGQEARLRCSPMKGHSHVYWYRQLPEEGLKFMVYLQKENIIDESGMPKERFSAEFPKEGPSILRIQQVVRGDSAAYFCASSPTRGEQFFGPGTRLTVL.

This clone has more than one count but fewer than ten. The chain uses TRBV19 and TRBJ2-5; no clear D gene. The V end was cut by 1 base, the J end by 2 bases, with 8 bases between. Germline V gives CDR1 LNHDA, CDR2 SQIVND (reference sequence). The CDR3 is 14 amino acids. CDR3 protein: CASSIAAAQETQYF. In DNA, the CDR3 is TGTGCCAGTAGTATAGCGGCAGCACAAGAGACCCAGTACTTC. Full variable domain (rest looked up from reference TRBV19 and TRBJ2-5): DGGITQSPKYLFRKEGQNVTLSCEQNLNHDAMYWYRQDPGQGLRLIYYSQIVNDFQKGDIAEGYSVSREKKESFPLTVTSAQKNPTAFYLCASSIAAAQETQYFGPGTRLLVL.

The gene calls are TRBV5-6 and TRBJ1-2; TRBD1 is a possible D gene (5 bases). The CDR3 covers 14 residues. V lost 6 bases to trimming and J lost 8 bases, with 20 bases between them. The germline CDR1 and CDR2 sequences are SGHDT and YYEEEE. The CDR3 DNA sequence: TGTGCCAGCACCATGGGGGAGGGCAGGAGGGGCTACACCTTC. This translates into CASTMGEGRRGYTF.

The J gene is TRBJ2-3, the V gene TRBV7-8; TRBD2 matches 9 bases. V lost 8 bases to trimming and J lost 4 bases; unmatched junction nucleotides: 10. This CDR3 comprises 15 residues. CDR1 and CDR2 (germline): SGHVS, FQNEAQ. The CDR3 sequence: CASGVRAGGADTQYF. The CDR3 coding sequence is TGTGCCAGCGGCGTCCGCGCGGGGGGGGCAGATACGCAGTATTTT.

The chain is built from TRBV2 and TRBJ1-1; D unclear. The germline V gene has CDR1 SNHLY and CDR2 FYNNEI. The CDR3 has 13 amino acids. V was cut by 1 base and J by 1 base, with 4 bases left in between. CDR3: CASSEGENTEAFF. DNA of the CDR3: TGTGCCAGCAGTGAAGGCGAGAACACTGAAGCTTTCTTT.

The V gene is TRBV7-9, the J gene TRBJ1-3; possibly TRBD1 for D (6 bases). The V end lost 4 bases, the J end lost 2 bases, and 9 bases lay between the germline ends. Per germline, CDR1 SEHNR and CDR2 FQNEAQ (reference sequence). The CDR3 contains 14 residues. The CDR3 spells CASSSQGTGNTIYF. In DNA, the CDR3 is TGTGCCAGCAGCTCACAGGGTACTGGAAACACCATATATTTT.

The chain recombines TRBV5-1 with TRBJ2-7; a possible D gene is TRBD2 (5 bases). Trimming took off 2 bases at V and 4 bases at J, with 13 bases between the two ends. The CDR3 is 14 amino acids. The germline CDR1 and CDR2 sequences are SGHRS and YFSETQ. As DNA, the CDR3 is TGCGCCAGCAGCTTTTTGCAGGACTCTTACGAGCAGTACTTC. It codes for CASSFLQDSYEQYF.

The V call is TRBV9, the J call TRBJ1-2; 11 nucleotides align to TRBD1. CDR3 length equals 15 residues. The germline V gene encodes CDR1 SGDLS and CDR2 YYNGEE. V lost 3 bases, J lost 4 bases, and 5 bases stayed unmatched. CDR3 DNA sequence: TGTGCCAGCAGCGCCGGGACAGGGGGTTCCTATGGCTACACCTTC. It is translated as CASSAGTGGSYGYTF.

The chain is built from TRBV11-2 and TRBJ2-2; D possibly corresponds to TRBD2 (7 bases). The CDR3 has 15 residues. Germline lookup yields CDR1 SGHAT and CDR2 FQNNGV. V was clipped by 6 bases and J by 4 bases, with 15 bases between them. The CDR3 region has the DNA TGTGCCAGCAGTAGAGGGGGGGCCTCCACCGGGGAGCTGTTTTTT. Amino acids: CASSRGGASTGELFF. Drawing the rest from reference TRBV11-2 and TRBJ2-2, the complete variable domain is EAGVAQSPRYKIIEKRQSVAFWCNPISGHATLYWYQQILGQGPKLLIQFQNNGVVDDSQLPKDRFSAERLKGVDSTLKIQPAKLEDSAVYLCASSRGGASTGELFFGEGSRLTVL.

CDR3 residues: CASSQGSTLGTEAFF. DNA for the CDR3: TGTGCCAGCAGCCAAGGGTCTACTTTGGGCACTGAAGCTTTCTTT. V usage is TRBV13 and J usage is TRBJ1-1; D is undetermined. Germline V gives CDR1 PRHDT, CDR2 FYEKMQ (reference sequence). V was clipped by 5 bases and J by 4 bases, with 17 bases between them. The CDR3 is 15 residues long.

The CDR3 sequence is CASRSEGNTEAFF. CDR3 bases: TGTGCCAGCAGGTCGGAGGGGAACACTGAAGCTTTCTTT. V usage is TRBV2 and J usage is TRBJ1-1; D not certain. This CDR3 comprises 13 residues. Per germline, CDR1 SNHLY and CDR2 FYNNEI. V was clipped by 6 bases and J by 1 base, with 9 bases between them.

This clone was seen only a few times. The chain has TRBV5-4 and TRBJ1-2, with 8 bases lining up with TRBD1. There are 15 residues in the CDR3. CDR1 SGHNT and CDR2 YYREEE come from the germline V gene (reference sequence). V lost 0 bases and J lost 8; bases outside the gene matches: 9. The CDR3 region has the DNA TGTGCCAGCAGCTTGGGGGAAACAGGGGGTTGGGGCTACACCTTC. Protein product: CASSLGETGGWGYTF.

This clone showed up just once. The rearrangement links TRBV30 to TRBJ2-2, with D uncertain. The V end lost 2 bases, the J end lost 4 bases, and 2 bases lay between the germline ends. CDR1 is GTSNPN, CDR2 SVGIG, per germline (reference sequence). This CDR3 comprises 11 residues. CDR3 bases: TGTGCCTGGAGTCCCACCGGGGAGCTGTTTTTT. Amino acids: CAWSPTGELFF. The variable domain in full, completed from reference TRBV30 and TRBJ2-2, reads SQTIHQWPATLVQPVGSPLSLECTVEGTSNPNLYWYRQAAGRGLQLLFYSVGIGQISSEVPQNLSASRPQDRQFILSSKKLLLSDSGFYLCAWSPTGELFFGEGSRLTVL.

The chain has TRBV23-1 and TRBJ2-7, with D possibly matching TRBD2 (5 bases). TRBV23-1 is designated an ORF whose function remains uncertain. The CDR3 has 13 amino acids. Trimming left V 4 bases short and J 3 bases short, with 10 bases between. CDR3 sequence: CASSPGSFYEQYF. CDR3 coding DNA: TGCGCCAGCAGTCCGGGGTCTTTCTACGAGCAGTACTTC.